These 26 T cell receptor beta chains originate from one sample sequenced in a study of a mutant IDH1 vaccine in newly diagnosed glioma. The method was immunoSEQ multiplex PCR; TCRdb's version includes in-frame clones alone and lacks a portion of them. The repertoire holds about 31,000 clones, with roughly 80% as singletons. The time point was: week 35, safety follow-up. It was 300 ug of mutant IDH1 20-mer peptide that made up each vaccine dose, given with topical imiquimod. Their antigens are not known. The specimen was PBMCs, collected from a glioma patient whose treatment included an IDH1 peptide vaccine. The receptors were sampled from a middle-aged woman with glioma.

The chain carries TRBV5-1 and TRBJ1-3; TRBD1 aligns across 7 bases. The germline CDR1 and CDR2 sequences are SGHRS and YFSETQ. The CDR3 totals 15 residues. The V and J ends lost 4 bases and 4 bases, in that order; junction bases with no gene match: 8. The CDR3 nucleotides read TGCGCCAGCAGCCGCGGGGGGACAGAAGGAAACACCATATATTTT. Protein: CASSRGGTEGNTIYF.

The genes are TRBV6-5 and TRBJ2-1; possibly TRBD2 for D (5 bases). Looked up from germline, CDR1 is MNHEY and CDR2 is SVGAGI. This CDR3 has 13 amino acids. V lost 5 bases and J 7 bases, leaving 12 bases between the germline ends. CDR3 DNA sequence: TGTGCCAGCAGTACCGGGAATCAAAATGAGCAGTTCTTC. As protein: CASSTGNQNEQFF.

The CDR3 here is CASSLQQSQETQYF. For the CDR3, the DNA is TGTGCCAGCAGCTTGCAACAGTCTCAAGAGACCCAGTACTTC. The chain has TRBV5-6 and TRBJ2-5; no firm D call. CDR3 length equals 14 residues. Trimming pared 1 base from V and 2 bases from J, leaving 9 bases between. Per the germline V gene, CDR1 is SGHDT and CDR2 is YYEEEE.

V usage is TRBV4-1 and J usage is TRBJ1-2, with 10 bases that match TRBD1. Unmatched junction bases numbered 7, after V lost 4 bases and J lost 2 bases. The CDR3 has 16 residues. Germline V gives CDR1 MGHRA, CDR2 YSYEKL. As DNA, the CDR3 is TGCGCCAGCAGCCGGGATCAGACAGGGGGCAACTATGGCTACACCTTC. This sequence encodes CASSRDQTGGNYGYTF.

The chain recombines TRBV29-1 with TRBJ1-1; D may be TRBD1 (6 bases). Trimming shortened V by 1 base and J by 1 base, and 7 bases separated the two germline ends. The CDR3 length is 13 residues. Germline V lookup: CDR1 SQVTM, CDR2 ANQGSEA. The DNA of the CDR3 is TGCAGCGTTGAAGGAGGGGGGAACACTGAAGCTTTCTTT. Protein product: CSVEGGGNTEAFF.

J is TRBJ1-1 and V is TRBV11-2, with D perhaps TRBD1 (6 bases). CDR3 size: 15 residues. Trimming took 5 bases from V and 2 from J, leaving 15 bases between them. Germline V gene data show CDR1 as SGHAT and CDR2 as FQNNGV. CDR3 DNA: TGTGCCAGCAGCCTGAGGGGGAACCGAAACACTGAAGCTTTCTTT. It is translated as CASSLRGNRNTEAFF.

This clone was observed a few times. The V gene is TRBV2, the J gene TRBJ1-1; D is undetermined. Trimming stripped 8 bases from V and 3 bases from J, with 7 bases between. The CDR3 covers 11 residues. Per germline, CDR1 SNHLY and CDR2 FYNNEI. As DNA, the CDR3 is TGTGCCAGCGAGTACGACACTGAAGCTTTCTTT. Protein: CASEYDTEAFF.

This chain uses TRBV18 with TRBJ1-1; D gene uncertain. The germline V and J ends were trimmed by 6 bases and 6 bases, with 17 bases remaining between them. In germline, CDR1 is KGHSH, CDR2 LQKENI. The CDR3 runs to 14 residues. Written as DNA, the CDR3 is TGTGCCAGCTCTCATGGGCCCCCGAGGGCTGAAGCTTTCTTT. Its protein is CASSHGPPRAEAFF.

The chain uses TRBV7-9 and TRBJ1-4; weak D call: TRBD1 (5 bases). The CDR3 totals 16 residues. Germline V gene sequence: CDR1 SEHNR, CDR2 FQNEAQ (reference sequence). V lost 2 bases, J lost 8 bases, and 18 bases lay in between. CDR3 DNA sequence: TGTGCCAGCAGCTTATCCGCCGGGACGCAAGGGGAAAAACTGTTTTTT. It yields the protein CASSLSAGTQGEKLFF.

This clone has only one observation. V gene TRBV6-6 combines with J gene TRBJ2-7; 7 bases agree with TRBD1. CDR3 length equals 16 residues. After removal of 2 bases from V and 2 bases from J, the junction contained 9 bases not matched to a gene. CDR1 is MNHNY, CDR2 SVGAGI, per germline (reference sequence). The DNA of the CDR3 is TGTGCCAGCAGTTACCCCCCCGGGACAGCCGCCTACGAGCAGTACTTC. Protein sequence: CASSYPPGTAAYEQYF.

The chain combines TRBV12-5 with TRBJ1-3, with D unresolved. The CDR3 spans 14 residues. Germline V CDR1 and CDR2: LGHNT, FRNRAP. The CDR3 bases are TGTTCCCCCCCGTGGAACCCCTCTGGAAACACCATATATTTT. This translates into CSPPWNPSGNTIYF.

The V gene is TRBV19, the J gene TRBJ1-2; 10 positions match TRBD1. V lost 7 bases, J lost 5 bases, and 10 bases stayed unmatched. CDR3 size: 15 residues. CDR1 LNHDA and CDR2 SQIVND come from the germline V gene (reference sequence). The CDR3 nucleotides read TGTGCCAGTAACAAACAGGGACAGGGGATTTATGGCTACACCTTC. Protein product: CASNKQGQGIYGYTF.

This clone was found a few times. V is TRBV30 and J is TRBJ1-6; 9 bases line up with TRBD1. V was clipped by 3 bases and J by 6 bases; unmatched bases: 3. Per the germline V gene, CDR1 is GTSNPN and CDR2 is SVGIG (reference sequence). The CDR3 runs 14 residues. CDR3 bases: TGTGCCTGGAGAGGACAGGGGATTAATTCACCCCTCCACTTT. Residues: CAWRGQGINSPLHF.

V gene TRBV7-9 combines with J gene TRBJ1-2; TRBD1 might be the D (5 bases). Trimming cost V 6 bases and J 1 base, with 15 bases left between them. The CDR3 has 15 residues. CDR1 and CDR2 from the germline V gene are SEHNR and FQNEAQ (reference sequence). DNA of the CDR3: TGTGCCAGCAGTTCGGCCGGGGGTTTTAACTATGGCTACACCTTC. Amino acid sequence: CASSSAGGFNYGYTF. The complete variable domain, with remaining parts taken from reference TRBV7-9 and TRBJ1-2, reads DTGVSQNPRHKITKRGQNVTFRCDPISEHNRLYWYRQTLGQGPEFLTYFQNEAQLEKSRLLSDRFSAERPKGSFSTLEIQRTEQGDSAMYLCASSSAGGFNYGYTFGSGTRLTVV.

The CDR3 reads CASSLSWETQYF. CDR3 nucleotides: TGTGCCAGCAGCTTATCCTGGGAGACCCAGTACTTC. This chain uses TRBV7-2 with TRBJ2-5; D is unresolved. V lost 2 bases and J 5 bases, leaving 6 bases between the germline ends. Germline V lookup: CDR1 SGHTA, CDR2 FQGNSA. This CDR3 spans 12 amino acids.

This clone was counted only a few times. The rearrangement links TRBV5-1 to TRBJ2-5; D is undetermined. V dropped 0 bases and J dropped 0 bases, with 0 bases sitting between them. Germline V gene data show CDR1 as SGHRS and CDR2 as YFSETQ. This CDR3 comprises 12 residues. CDR3 DNA sequence: TGCGCCAGCAGCTTGGACCAAGAGACCCAGTACTTC. As protein: CASSLDQETQYF.

This chain links TRBV6-5 with TRBJ1-1; tentatively, D is TRBD1 (5 bases). The CDR3 runs to 16 residues. Germline V gene sequence: CDR1 MNHEY, CDR2 SVGAGI. V was shortened by 2 bases and J by 4 bases, with 17 bases between the two germline ends. The DNA for the CDR3 is TGTGCCAGCAGTTACGAGATGAGGGGTTCAGGCACTGAAGCTTTCTTT. It codes for CASSYEMRGSGTEAFF.

The CDR3 DNA reads TGCGCCAGCAGCTTGAGTCGGGGCTCCCAAGAGACCCAGTACTTC. This encodes CASSLSRGSQETQYF. The gene calls are TRBV5-1 and TRBJ2-5; D tentatively reads TRBD1 or TRBD2 (5 bases each). Germline V gene lookup returns CDR1 SGHRS and CDR2 YFSETQ. With 1 base removed from V and 1 base from J, the gap between germline ends came to 11 bases. The CDR3 consists of 15 residues.

This sequence joins TRBV13 and TRBJ2-7, with a weak D call TRBD1 (5 bases). Germline assignment: CDR1 PRHDT and CDR2 FYEKMQ (reference sequence). CDR3 length: 15 residues. V dropped 2 bases and J dropped 5 bases, with 16 bases sitting between them. The CDR3 protein is CASSLRKGKGNEQYF. CDR3 bases: TGTGCCAGCAGCTTAAGGAAAGGAAAGGGGAACGAGCAGTACTTC. The full variable domain, its missing parts supplied by reference TRBV13 and TRBJ2-7, is AAGVIQSPRHLIKEKRETATLKCYPIPRHDTVYWYQQGPGQDPQFLISFYEKMQSDKGSIPDRFSAQQFSDYHSELNMSSLELGDSALYFCASSLRKGKGNEQYFGPGTRLTVT.

The chain carries TRBV7-9 and TRBJ1-5, with 10 bases aligning to TRBD1. Per germline, CDR1 SEHNR and CDR2 FQNEAQ (reference sequence). This CDR3 has 17 residues. After removal of 3 bases from V and 2 bases from J, the junction contained 7 bases not matched to a gene. CDR3 in DNA: TGTGCCAGCAGCTTTGGGTCCGGGACAGGGGGCAATCAGCCCCAGCATTTT. It codes for CASSFGSGTGGNQPQHF.

This chain uses TRBV19 with TRBJ1-2, with D unclear. Germline CDR1 and CDR2: LNHDA and SQIVND (reference sequence). Between the trimmed V and J ends, which lost 4 bases and 8 bases, there was a span of 17 bases. This CDR3 is 14 amino acids long. As DNA, the CDR3 is TGTGCCAGTAGTAGACCGGAGACCGGAGGGGGCTACACCTTC. Amino acids: CASSRPETGGGYTF.

The chain employs TRBV19 and TRBJ2-3; 8 nucleotides line up with TRBD2. The CDR3 runs 15 residues. CDR1 is LNHDA and CDR2 is SQIVND in the germline V gene (reference sequence). Trimming at V came to 2 bases and at J to 3 bases, leaving 4 bases not matched to a gene. CDR3 region: CASSINTGGTDTQYF. The CDR3 DNA reads as TGTGCCAGTAGTATAAACACGGGGGGGACAGATACGCAGTATTTT.

The chain carries TRBV11-2 and TRBJ2-5; 9 positions match TRBD1. The V gene's germline CDR1 is SGHAT and CDR2 FQNNGV. This CDR3 region has 14 residues. V lost 1 base, J lost 3 bases, and 0 bases stayed unmatched. CDR3: CASSLGQGEETQYF. The CDR3 bases are TGTGCCAGCAGCTTAGGACAGGGGGAAGAGACCCAGTACTTC.

V gene TRBV18 combines with J gene TRBJ2-1; D gene ambiguous. V was trimmed by 2 bases and J by 6 bases, leaving 5 bases between them. CDR1 and CDR2 from the germline V gene are KGHSH and LQKENI. The CDR3 has 12 residues. As DNA, the CDR3 is TGTGCCAGCTCACCAGGCTTCAATGAGCAGTTCTTC. It encodes CASSPGFNEQFF.

V is TRBV5-4 and J is TRBJ2-7, with TRBD2 as a possible D gene (6 bases). The CDR3 covers 15 residues. Trimming took off 0 bases at V and 6 bases at J, with 16 bases between the two ends. CDR1 is SGHNT, CDR2 YYREEE, per germline (reference sequence). In DNA form, the CDR3 reads TGTGCCAGCAGCTTGGCTCTGGGCGCGGGATCCGAGCAGTACTTC. This translates into CASSLALGAGSEQYF.

This rearrangement joins TRBV6-5 to TRBJ1-2; D not resolved. CDR1 and CDR2 from the germline V gene are MNHEY and SVGAGI. The V end was cut by 0 bases, the J end by 7 bases, with 15 bases between. The CDR3 is 15 amino acids. The CDR3 DNA sequence: TGTGCCAGCAGTTACTCCAGTTCCGATTTCGGTGGCTACACCTTC. This codes for CASSYSSSDFGGYTF.